The next 20 T cell receptor beta chains were all read from a single sample in a study of blood T cell repertoires in COVID-19. The assay was immunoSEQ multiplex PCR, and TCRdb's table has in-frame clones only and misses some. Here the sample spans around 70,000 clones, 90% being singletons. The sample was peripheral blood. The receptor set was obtained from a human donor in a cohort sampled during active COVID-19.

The rearrangement uses TRBV28 and TRBJ2-1, with D tentatively TRBD1 (5 bases). V dropped 7 bases and J dropped 0 bases, with 10 bases sitting between them. The length of the CDR3 is 14 residues. Germline values: CDR1 MDHEN, CDR2 SYDVKM. The CDR3 bases are TGTGCCAGCACCCCCGACAGCTCCTACAATGAGCAGTTCTTC. This gives the protein CASTPDSSYNEQFF. The full variable domain, rest sourced from reference TRBV28 and TRBJ2-1, is DVKVTQSSRYLVKRTGEKVFLECVQDMDHENMFWYRQDPGLGLRLIYFSYDVKMKEKGDIPEGYSVSREKKERFSLILESASTNQTSMYLCASTPDSSYNEQFFGPGTRLTVL.

V and J are TRBV2 and TRBJ2-1; weak D call: TRBD1 (5 bases). The CDR3 loop spans 14 amino acids. Germline CDR1 reads SNHLY; CDR2 reads FYNNEI. The V and J ends lost 6 bases and 5 bases respectively, with 14 bases between them. The CDR3 spells CASREPLTDNEQFF. The CDR3 DNA reads as TGTGCCAGCAGGGAACCTTTGACAGACAATGAGCAGTTCTTC.

The chain links TRBV15 to TRBJ2-3, with 8 nucleotides matching TRBD1. Germline-derived CDR1 and CDR2 are LNHNV and YYDKDF (reference sequence). V was pared by 1 base and J by 5 bases, with 11 bases of the junction left unmatched. This CDR3 region has 17 residues. The CDR3 spells CATSRGGTGQRRDTQYF. The CDR3 nucleotides are TGTGCCACCAGCAGAGGAGGGACAGGACAAAGAAGAGATACGCAGTATTTT.

The chain joins TRBV18 to TRBJ2-7; 9 nucleotides match TRBD1. Germline lookup yields CDR1 KGHSH and CDR2 LQKENI. The CDR3 runs 14 residues. V lost 4 bases and J lost 7; bases outside the gene matches: 8. This CDR3 is CASSQGQGAFEQYF. The CDR3 coding sequence is TGTGCCAGCTCACAGGGACAGGGCGCCTTTGAGCAGTACTTC.

This clone was observed once. Germline is not matched at one junction end, which may reflect a read error. The chain carries TRBV7-7 and TRBJ2-3; D is possibly TRBD2 (5 bases). Germline V CDR1 and CDR2: SSHAT, FNYEAQ (reference sequence). CDR3 length equals 16 residues. The CDR3 sequence is CASSPVSGASTDTQYF. Written as DNA, the CDR3 is TGTGCTAGCAGCCCCGTAAGCGGTGCTAGCACAGATACGCAGTATTTT.

This clone was seen just once. The rearrangement links TRBV11-2 to TRBJ2-5; D is ambiguous. The CDR3 has 16 residues. The V end lost 4 bases, the J end lost 2 bases, and 17 bases lay between the germline ends. Germline lookup yields CDR1 SGHAT and CDR2 FQNNGV. The DNA for the CDR3 is TGTGCCAGCAGCTCCTACCACCGTCGTCGGCAAGAGACCCAGTACTTC. Its protein product is CASSSYHRRRQETQYF.

This chain joins TRBV25-1 and TRBJ2-5, with 12 bases fitting TRBD1. Germline V lookup: CDR1 MGHDK, CDR2 SYGVNS. Trimming removed 2 bases from V and 7 bases from J; junction bases left unmatched: 8. CDR3 size: 16 residues. Here the CDR3 reads CASSERGTGGVSTQYF. The CDR3 DNA reads TGTGCCAGCAGTGAAAGGGGGACAGGGGGCGTTTCGACCCAGTACTTC.

The chain is built from TRBV11-2 and TRBJ2-3; the match to TRBD2 covers 10 bases. The CDR3 has 15 residues. The V gene's germline CDR1 is SGHAT and CDR2 FQNNGV. V trimming: 5 bases; J trimming: 2 bases; junction bases outside the gene matches: 4. The CDR3: CASSVLAGFTDTQYF. The CDR3 DNA is TGTGCCAGCAGCGTACTAGCGGGGTTCACAGATACGCAGTATTTT.

The chain is built from TRBV28 and TRBJ2-4; 8 bases are a match to TRBD2. CDR1 is MDHEN and CDR2 is SYDVKM in the germline V gene. CDR3 length: 13 amino acids. Trimming cost V 6 bases and J 5 bases; bases outside gene matches: 3. CDR3 sequence (DNA): TGTGCCAGCAGCCGGGGGGGCCAAAACATTCAGTACTTC. Amino acids: CASSRGGQNIQYF.

The chain couples TRBV5-1 to TRBJ2-7; 8 nucleotides agree with TRBD1. Germline V lookup: CDR1 SGHRS, CDR2 YFSETQ. The CDR3 runs to 14 residues. V lost 0 bases and J lost 2; bases outside the gene matches: 1. The chain's CDR3 is CASSLVDRAYEQYF. In nucleotides, the CDR3 is TGCGCCAGCAGCTTGGTGGACAGGGCCTACGAGCAGTACTTC. Drawing the rest from reference TRBV5-1 and TRBJ2-7, the complete variable domain is KAGVTQTPRYLIKTRGQQVTLSCSPISGHRSVSWYQQTPGQGLQFLFEYFSETQRNKGNFPGRFSGRQFSNSRSEMNVSTLELGDSALYLCASSLVDRAYEQYFGPGTRLTVT.

The V and J genes are TRBV2 and TRBJ1-6; unclear D gene. The CDR3 has 14 residues. V was shortened by 4 bases and J by 5 bases, with 9 bases between the two germline ends. The germline V gene has CDR1 SNHLY and CDR2 FYNNEI. In DNA, the CDR3 is TGTGCCAGCAGTGTAACACCAAATAATTCACCCCTCCACTTT. Protein: CASSVTPNNSPLHF.

The chain links TRBV5-1 to TRBJ1-2; D is possibly TRBD1 (6 bases). CDR1 and CDR2 from the germline V gene are SGHRS and YFSETQ. This CDR3 has 13 amino acids. Deletions cut 2 bases from V and 3 bases from J, with 8 bases between. Here the CDR3 DNA reads TGCGCCAGCAGCTTCAGGACAGACTATGGCTACACCTTC. As protein: CASSFRTDYGYTF. The full variable domain, its missing parts supplied by reference TRBV5-1 and TRBJ1-2, is KAGVTQTPRYLIKTRGQQVTLSCSPISGHRSVSWYQQTPGQGLQFLFEYFSETQRNKGNFPGRFSGRQFSNSRSEMNVSTLELGDSALYLCASSFRTDYGYTFGSGTRLTVV.

This rearrangement joins TRBV9 to TRBJ1-1; the D gene is possibly TRBD1 (6 bases). The CDR3 extends over 14 amino acids. Germline lookup yields CDR1 SGDLS and CDR2 YYNGEE. V was cut by 4 bases and J by 0 bases, with 10 bases left in between. The CDR3 region is CASSPGHLNTEAFF. The CDR3 nucleotides read TGTGCCAGCAGCCCGGGACATTTGAACACTGAAGCTTTCTTT.

The chain carries TRBV4-2 and TRBJ2-7; 9 bases line up with TRBD2. This CDR3 comprises 16 residues. Germline V gene lookup returns CDR1 LGHNA and CDR2 YNFKEQ. V trimming: 1 base; J trimming: 3 bases; junction bases outside the gene matches: 7. The chain's CDR3 is CASSQGGQLAGYEQYF. CDR3 DNA: TGTGCCAGCAGCCAAGGGGGTCAACTAGCGGGCTACGAGCAGTACTTC.

This chain joins TRBV3-1 (or the pseudogene TRBV3-2) and TRBJ1-2; 10 bases are a match to TRBD1. The V and J ends lost 2 bases and 7 bases, in that order; junction bases with no gene match: 7. CDR3 length equals 15 residues. Per germline, CDR1 LGHDT and CDR2 YNNKEL (reference sequence). The CDR3 DNA sequence: TGTGCCAGCAGCCAAATTTTAGGGACAGGGGCTGGCTACACCTTC. The encoded protein is CASSQILGTGAGYTF.

The chain employs TRBV5-4 and TRBJ1-3; the match to TRBD1 covers 8 bases. The CDR3 is made up of 17 amino acids. Germline CDR1 is SGHNT and CDR2 is YYREEE (reference sequence). V lost 3 bases, J lost 2 bases, and 10 bases stayed unmatched. The CDR3 reads CASSSGTGRMAGNTIYF. The CDR3 nucleotides are TGTGCCAGCAGCTCCGGGACAGGTCGGATGGCTGGAAACACCATATATTTT.

V and J are TRBV6-2 or TRBV6-3 and TRBJ2-1; 10 bases line up with TRBD2. The junction had 5 bases not matched to a gene; V was cut back by 0 bases and J by 6 bases. Germline V gives CDR1 MNHEY, CDR2 SVGEGT. The CDR3 has 16 amino acids. CDR3 nucleotide sequence: TGTGCCAGCAGTTACTCGACGGGACTAGCGTTCAATGAGCAGTTCTTC. Amino acid sequence: CASSYSTGLAFNEQFF.

The J gene is TRBJ1-2, the V gene TRBV27, with a weak D call TRBD1 (5 bases). V was clipped by 2 bases and J by 7 bases, with 17 bases between them. Germline CDR1 is MNHEY and CDR2 is SMNVEV (reference sequence). This CDR3 spans 15 amino acids. The CDR3 DNA is TGTGCCAGCAGTTTAACGGCCAGGGTACATAGTGGCTACACCTTC. As protein: CASSLTARVHSGYTF.

This chain connects TRBV28 to TRBJ2-2; TRBD1 matches 7 bases. V lost 4 bases, J lost 6 bases, and 2 bases stayed unmatched. Germline CDR1 is MDHEN and CDR2 is SYDVKM. CDR3 length: 13 amino acids. The CDR3 nucleotides are TGTGCCAGCAGTTCCGGGACAGCCGGGGAGCTGTTTTTT. This translates into CASSSGTAGELFF.

The chain employs TRBV29-1 and TRBJ2-2, with 7 bases that match TRBD2. V lost 2 bases, J lost 6 bases, and 3 bases stayed unmatched. Germline V gene data show CDR1 as SQVTM and CDR2 as ANQGSEA. The CDR3 extends over 13 amino acids. CDR3 region: CSVERLAAGELFF. The CDR3 coding sequence is TGCAGCGTTGAAAGGCTAGCGGCCGGGGAGCTGTTTTTT.